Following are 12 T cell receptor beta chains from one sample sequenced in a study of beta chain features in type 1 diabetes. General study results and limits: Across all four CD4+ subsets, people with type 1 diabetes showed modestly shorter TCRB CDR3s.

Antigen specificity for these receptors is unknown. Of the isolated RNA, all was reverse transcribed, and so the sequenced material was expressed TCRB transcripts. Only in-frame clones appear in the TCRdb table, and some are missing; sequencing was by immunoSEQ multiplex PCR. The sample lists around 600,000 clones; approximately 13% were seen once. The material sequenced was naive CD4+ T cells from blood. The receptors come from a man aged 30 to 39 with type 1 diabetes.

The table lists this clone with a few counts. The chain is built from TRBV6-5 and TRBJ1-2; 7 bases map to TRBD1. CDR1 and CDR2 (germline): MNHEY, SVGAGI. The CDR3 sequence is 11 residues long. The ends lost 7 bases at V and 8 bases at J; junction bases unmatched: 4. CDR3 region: CASTRGRGYTF. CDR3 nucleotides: TGTGCCAGCACGAGGGGGCGAGGCTACACCTTC.

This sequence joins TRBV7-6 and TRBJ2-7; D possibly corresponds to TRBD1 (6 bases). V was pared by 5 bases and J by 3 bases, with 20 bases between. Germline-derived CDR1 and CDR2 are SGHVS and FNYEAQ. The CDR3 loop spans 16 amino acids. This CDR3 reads CASSRRTVGAHYEQYF. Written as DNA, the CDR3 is TGTGCCAGCAGCCGCAGGACAGTGGGGGCCCACTACGAGCAGTACTTC.

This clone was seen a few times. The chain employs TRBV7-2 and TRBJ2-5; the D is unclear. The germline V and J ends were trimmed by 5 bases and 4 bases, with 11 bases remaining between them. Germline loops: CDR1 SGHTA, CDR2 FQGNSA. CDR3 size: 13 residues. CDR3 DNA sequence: TGTGCCAGCAGCGATCAAAATGGAGAGACCCAGTACTTC. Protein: CASSDQNGETQYF. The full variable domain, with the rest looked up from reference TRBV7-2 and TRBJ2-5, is GAGVSQSPSNKVTEKGKDVELRCDPISGHTALYWYRQSLGQGLEFLIYFQGNSAPDKSGLPSDRFSAERTGGSVSTLTIQRTQQEDSAVYLCASSDQNGETQYFGPGTRLLVL.

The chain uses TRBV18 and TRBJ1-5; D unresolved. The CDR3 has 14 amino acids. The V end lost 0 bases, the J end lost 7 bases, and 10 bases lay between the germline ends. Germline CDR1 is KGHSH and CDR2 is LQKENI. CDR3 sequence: CASSPPPGQQPQHF. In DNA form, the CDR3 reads TGTGCCAGCTCACCACCTCCCGGGCAACAGCCCCAGCATTTT.

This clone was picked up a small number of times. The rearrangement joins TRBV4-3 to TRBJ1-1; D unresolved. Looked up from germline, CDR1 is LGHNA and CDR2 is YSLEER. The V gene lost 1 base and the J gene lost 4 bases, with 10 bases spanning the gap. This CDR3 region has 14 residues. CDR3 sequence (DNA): TGCGCCAGCAGCCAAGTGAAAGGGTCCACTGAAGCTTTCTTT. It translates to CASSQVKGSTEAFF.

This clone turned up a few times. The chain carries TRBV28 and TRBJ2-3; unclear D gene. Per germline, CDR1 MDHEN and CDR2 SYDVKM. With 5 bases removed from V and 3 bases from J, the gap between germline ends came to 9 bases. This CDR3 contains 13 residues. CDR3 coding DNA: TGTGCCAGCAGTCCACGGGCTACAGATACGCAGTATTTT. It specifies CASSPRATDTQYF.

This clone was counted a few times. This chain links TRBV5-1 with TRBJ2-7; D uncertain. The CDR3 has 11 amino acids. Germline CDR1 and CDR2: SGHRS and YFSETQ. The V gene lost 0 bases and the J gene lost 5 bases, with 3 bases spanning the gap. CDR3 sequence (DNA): TGCGCCAGCAGCTTGGACGACGAGCAGTACTTC. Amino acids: CASSLDDEQYF.

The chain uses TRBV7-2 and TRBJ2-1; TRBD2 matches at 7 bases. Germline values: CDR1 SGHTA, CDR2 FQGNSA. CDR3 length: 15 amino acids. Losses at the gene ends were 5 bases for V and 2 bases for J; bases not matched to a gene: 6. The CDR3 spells CASSVPGGAYNEQFF. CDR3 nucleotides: TGTGCCAGCAGCGTACCTGGGGGGGCCTACAATGAGCAGTTCTTC.

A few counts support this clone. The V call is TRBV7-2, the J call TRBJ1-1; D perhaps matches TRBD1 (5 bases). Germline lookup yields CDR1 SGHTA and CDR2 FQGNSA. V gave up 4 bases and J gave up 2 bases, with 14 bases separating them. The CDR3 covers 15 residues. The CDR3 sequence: CASSSPGAQNTEAFF. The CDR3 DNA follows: TGTGCCAGCAGCTCCCCTGGGGCGCAAAACACTGAAGCTTTCTTT.

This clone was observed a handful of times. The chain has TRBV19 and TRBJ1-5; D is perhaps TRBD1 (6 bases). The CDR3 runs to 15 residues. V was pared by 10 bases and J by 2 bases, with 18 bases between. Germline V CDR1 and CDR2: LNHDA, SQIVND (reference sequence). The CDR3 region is CATDGQPRGNQPQHF. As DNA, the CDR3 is TGTGCCACCGACGGACAGCCAAGGGGCAATCAGCCCCAGCATTTT.

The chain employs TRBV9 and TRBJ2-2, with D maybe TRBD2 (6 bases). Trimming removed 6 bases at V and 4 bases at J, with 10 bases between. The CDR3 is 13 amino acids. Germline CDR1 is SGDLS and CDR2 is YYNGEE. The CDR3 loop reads CASMAGSTGELFF. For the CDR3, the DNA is TGTGCCAGCATGGCGGGGTCCACCGGGGAGCTGTTTTTT.

As DNA, the CDR3 is TGTGCCACCAGCAGAGCAAACGCCTACGAGCAGTACTTC. Protein product: CATSRANAYEQYF. The V and J genes are TRBV15 and TRBJ2-7; D is unresolved. Germline V CDR1 and CDR2: LNHNV, YYDKDF (reference sequence). CDR3 length: 13 amino acids. V lost 1 base, J lost 2 bases, and 6 bases lay in between.